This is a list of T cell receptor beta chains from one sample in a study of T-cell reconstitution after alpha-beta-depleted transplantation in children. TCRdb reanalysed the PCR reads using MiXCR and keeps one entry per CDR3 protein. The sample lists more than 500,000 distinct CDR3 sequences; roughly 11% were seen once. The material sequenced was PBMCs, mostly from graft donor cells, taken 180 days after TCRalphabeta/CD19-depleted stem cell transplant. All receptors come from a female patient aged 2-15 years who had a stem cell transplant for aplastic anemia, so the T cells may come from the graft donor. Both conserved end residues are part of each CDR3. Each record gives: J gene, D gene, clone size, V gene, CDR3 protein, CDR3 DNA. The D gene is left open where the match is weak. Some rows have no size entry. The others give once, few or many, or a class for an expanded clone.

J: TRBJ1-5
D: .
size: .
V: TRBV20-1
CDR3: CSARDLRARWYSNQPQHF
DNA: TGCAGTGCTAGAGATCTCCGGGCTCGGTGGTATAGCAATCAGCCCCAGCATTTT

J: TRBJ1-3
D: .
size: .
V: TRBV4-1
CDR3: CASRHGRPESFHGNTIYF
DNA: TGCGCCAGCAGACACGGACGGCCCGAGAGTTTTCATGGAAACACCATATATTTT

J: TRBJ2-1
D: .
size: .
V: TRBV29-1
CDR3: CSVAPRAANEQFF
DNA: TGCAGCGTTGCCCCGAGAGCGGCGAATGAGCAGTTCTTC

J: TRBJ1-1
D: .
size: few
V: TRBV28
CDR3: CASSPAGVTEAFF
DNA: TGTGCCAGCAGCCCCGCAGGGGTCACTGAAGCTTTCTTT

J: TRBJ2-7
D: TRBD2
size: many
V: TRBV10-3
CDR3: CASSGGAYEQYF
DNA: TGTGCCAGTAGCGGGGGGGCCTACGAGCAGTACTTC

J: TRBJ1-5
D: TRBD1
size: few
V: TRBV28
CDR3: CASSSSTGFDNQPQHF
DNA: TGTGCCAGCAGTTCCTCGACAGGGTTTGACAATCAGCCCCAGCATTTT

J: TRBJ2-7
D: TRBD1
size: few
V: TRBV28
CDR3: CASSSISGQDFYEQYF
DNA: TGTGCCAGCAGCTCTATTTCGGGACAGGACTTCTACGAGCAGTACTTC

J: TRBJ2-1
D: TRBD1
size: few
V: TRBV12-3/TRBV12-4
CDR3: CASSLRAGGYYNEQFF
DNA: TGTGCCAGCAGTTTACGGGCAGGGGGCTATTACAATGAGCAGTTCTTC

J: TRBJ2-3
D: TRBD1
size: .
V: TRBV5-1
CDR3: CASILYGTGFSSSTDTQYF
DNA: TGCGCCAGCATCCTCTACGGGACAGGGTTTTCGAGTAGCACAGATACGCAGTATTTT

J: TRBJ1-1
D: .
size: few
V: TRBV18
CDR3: CASSPRGGNTEAFF
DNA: TGTGCCAGCTCACCGAGGGGCGGGAACACTGAAGCTTTCTTT

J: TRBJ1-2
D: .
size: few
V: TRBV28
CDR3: CASSFFPGGNYGYTF
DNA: TGTGCCAGCAGTTTTTTCCCCGGAGGAAACTATGGCTACACCTTC